Following are 31 T cell receptor beta chains from one sample sequenced in a study of T cell responses to AZD1222 COVID-19 vaccine. Sequencing was performed with immunoSEQ multiplex PCR; in TCRdb, only in-frame clones are kept and a portion is missing. The sample records about 120,000 clones, roughly 82% being singletons. The source was peripheral blood, collected 28 days after the second AZD1222 dose. The source is an adult who received the AZD1222 COVID-19 vaccine.

The CDR3 bases are TGCGCCAGCAGCTCCGGGGACGTAACAGATACGCAGTATTTT. This encodes CASSSGDVTDTQYF. The V and J genes are TRBV5-1 and TRBJ2-3, with D possibly called TRBD1 or TRBD2 (5 bases each). The V end was cut by 3 bases, the J end by 3 bases, with 11 bases between. The CDR3 has 14 residues. The germline V gene has CDR1 SGHRS and CDR2 YFSETQ.

This chain uses TRBV19 with TRBJ1-6; 7 bases map to TRBD1. Germline trimming cut 10 bases from V and 6 bases from J; bases unmatched to any gene: 15. The CDR3 runs to 16 residues. Germline assignment: CDR1 LNHDA and CDR2 SQIVND (reference sequence). The chain's CDR3 is CATRDPGTDLNSPLHF. The CDR3 bases are TGTGCCACCCGAGACCCCGGGACAGATCTTAATTCACCCCTCCACTTT.

This chain connects TRBV4-3 to TRBJ1-1; D not certain. CDR3 length: 14 residues. V was clipped by 0 bases and J by 8 bases, with 13 bases between them. Germline V gene data show CDR1 as LGHNA and CDR2 as YSLEER. In DNA form, the CDR3 reads TGCGCCAGCAGCCAAGACCCCGGCAGAGGCGAAGCTTTCTTT. Translated, it gives CASSQDPGRGEAFF.

This chain uses TRBV7-2 with TRBJ2-5; the D is unclear. Trimming removed 1 base at V and 1 base at J, with 13 bases between. Germline V gives CDR1 SGHTA, CDR2 FQGNSA. The CDR3 consists of 16 residues. CDR3 residues: CASSLGSRSGQETQYF. CDR3 coding DNA: TGTGCCAGCAGCTTAGGTTCGCGATCAGGCCAAGAGACCCAGTACTTC.

The CDR3 sequence is CASSLNDNQPQHF. The CDR3 coding sequence is TGTGCCAGCAGCTTAAACGACAATCAGCCCCAGCATTTT. The genes are TRBV7-2 and TRBJ1-5; no reliable D call. This CDR3 has 13 amino acids. Germline CDR1 SGHTA, CDR2 FQGNSA. Trimming removed 2 bases at V and 3 bases at J, with 5 bases between.

The rearrangement joins TRBV6-5 to TRBJ1-4, with D perhaps TRBD1 (6 bases). This CDR3 region has 14 residues. Germline lookup yields CDR1 MNHEY and CDR2 SVGAGI. The V gene lost 4 bases and the J gene lost 1 base, with 7 bases spanning the gap. DNA of the CDR3: TGTGCCAGCAGTTCGACAGGAACTAATGAAAAACTGTTTTTT. Translation: CASSSTGTNEKLFF.

The chain couples TRBV14 to TRBJ1-2; D gene ambiguous. The CDR3 has 15 residues. CDR1 SGHDN and CDR2 FVKESK come from the germline V gene. The V gene lost 0 bases and the J gene lost 7 bases, with 15 bases spanning the gap. In nucleotides, the CDR3 is TGTGCCAGCAGCCAAGAGACGGACGGTGTCGGTGGCTACACCTTC. Its protein product is CASSQETDGVGGYTF.

The chain recombines TRBV6-5 with TRBJ1-5, with no clear D. Trimming pared 11 bases from V and 1 base from J, leaving 15 bases between. Germline V gene lookup returns CDR1 MNHEY and CDR2 SVGAGI. The CDR3 spans 14 residues. The CDR3 reads CAAWVGGSNQPQHF. The CDR3, as DNA: TGTGCCGCCTGGGTGGGTGGGAGCAATCAGCCCCAGCATTTT.

Of note for this clone: The sample carries other DNA sequences with the same CDR3. The chain combines TRBV19 with TRBJ2-7; 11 bases map to TRBD1. With V trimmed by 7 bases and J by 3 bases, 5 bases remained unmatched. The germline CDR1 and CDR2 sequences are LNHDA and SQIVND (reference sequence). This CDR3 region has 14 residues. The CDR3 loop is CASNPGTGGYEQYF. CDR3 bases: TGTGCCAGTAACCCCGGGACAGGGGGCTACGAGCAGTACTTC.

V is TRBV10-2 and J is TRBJ1-6; D perhaps matches TRBD1 (5 bases). The CDR3 spans 14 residues. V lost 1 base and J lost 5, with 6 bases in between. From germline, CDR1 is WSHSY and CDR2 SAAADI. DNA of the CDR3: TGCGCCAGCAGTGAGTTGACAGATAATTCACCCCTCCACTTT. As protein: CASSELTDNSPLHF.

CDR3 amino acids: CASSLDDKLNQPQHF. In DNA form, the CDR3 reads TGTGCCAGCAGCCTCGACGACAAACTCAATCAGCCCCAGCATTTT. V usage is TRBV5-5 and J usage is TRBJ1-5; no clear D. Trimming removed 4 bases from V and 3 bases from J, with 14 bases in between. CDR3 size: 15 residues. The germline V gene has CDR1 SGHKS and CDR2 YYEKEE (reference sequence). Supplemented by reference TRBV5-5 and TRBJ1-5, the full variable domain reads DAGVTQSPTHLIKTRGQQVTLRCSPISGHKSVSWYQQVLGQGPQFIFQYYEKEERGRGNFPDRFSARQFPNYSSELNVNALLLGDSALYLCASSLDDKLNQPQHFGDGTRLSIL.

There are a few counts of this clone. The chain is built from TRBV5-1 and TRBJ1-5; weak D call: TRBD1 (5 bases). The CDR3 runs 14 residues. V lost 4 bases, J lost 5 bases, and 13 bases lay in between. The germline V gene encodes CDR1 SGHRS and CDR2 YFSETQ. CDR3 loop: CASSPLLGDQPQHF. The CDR3 DNA sequence: TGCGCCAGCAGCCCCCTCCTGGGGGATCAGCCCCAGCATTTT.

The genes are TRBV7-2 and TRBJ1-1, with D perhaps TRBD1 (5 bases). V lost 4 bases to trimming and J lost 1 base, with 16 bases between them. There are 16 residues in the CDR3. Looked up from germline, CDR1 is SGHTA and CDR2 is FQGNSA. The CDR3 coding sequence is TGTGCCAGCAGCTCCGGGGGGAGGGCTGGGAACACTGAAGCTTTCTTT. Translation gives CASSSGGRAGNTEAFF.

V and J are TRBV9 and TRBJ1-2, with 7 bases identical to TRBD1. With 0 bases clipped from V and 8 bases from J, the junction kept 10 bases outside the gene matches. CDR3 size: 15 residues. Germline loops: CDR1 SGDLS, CDR2 YYNGEE. CDR3 DNA sequence: TGTGCCAGCAGCGTAGAGTTCGGGACAGTAAAGGGCTACACCTTC. This encodes CASSVEFGTVKGYTF. Together with reference TRBV9 and TRBJ1-2, the CDR3 gives the full variable domain: DSGVTQTPKHLITATGQRVTLRCSPRSGDLSVYWYQQSLDQGLQFLIQYYNGEERAKGNILERFSAQQFPDLHSELNLSSLELGDSALYFCASSVEFGTVKGYTFGSGTRLTVV.

The rearrangement links TRBV14 to TRBJ2-7, with D perhaps given as TRBD1 or TRBD2 (6 bases each). Trimming stripped 2 bases from V and 6 bases from J, with 11 bases between. In germline, CDR1 is SGHDN, CDR2 FVKESK. The CDR3 sequence is 13 residues long. The CDR3 spells CASSQWGAGEQYF. The CDR3 region has the DNA TGTGCCAGCAGCCAATGGGGGGCCGGCGAGCAGTACTTC.

The rearrangement links TRBV5-8 to TRBJ1-2, with 9 bases lining up with TRBD1. CDR1 SGHTS and CDR2 YDEGEE come from the germline V gene. The J segment lost 2 bases and the V segment lost 4 bases, leaving 9 bases of the junction unmatched. The CDR3 runs to 16 residues. The CDR3 DNA is TGTGCCAGCAGCGGCGTCCGGGACAGGGCCAACTATGGCTACACCTTC. Its protein product is CASSGVRDRANYGYTF.

This clone was observed a handful of times. This rearrangement joins TRBV2 to TRBJ2-7, with D perhaps being TRBD1 or TRBD2 (5 bases each). V lost 8 bases to trimming and J lost 5 bases, with 19 bases between them. Germline V gene data show CDR1 as SNHLY and CDR2 as FYNNEI. This CDR3 has 14 residues. CDR3 coding DNA: TGTGCCAGCGGTAAGGGGCAGGGAGTCCACGAGCAGTACTTC. It translates to CASGKGQGVHEQYF.

This clone was detected only once. This chain connects TRBV7-9 to TRBJ1-1, with D perhaps matching TRBD1 (5 bases). Germline CDR1 is SEHNR and CDR2 is FQNEAQ (reference sequence). The germline V and J ends were trimmed by 5 bases and 6 bases, with 10 bases remaining between them. This CDR3 region has 12 residues. The chain's CDR3 is CASSADSSEAFF. The CDR3 DNA reads as TGTGCCAGCAGCGCTGACAGTTCTGAAGCTTTCTTT.

This chain's CDR3 is CASSLPPEDPERYF. CDR3 sequence (DNA): TGTGCCAGCAGTTTACCGCCGGAGGATCCGGAACGGTACTTC. The V gene is TRBV28, the J gene TRBJ2-7, with a possible D match to TRBD2 (5 bases). The V end lost 2 bases, the J end lost 12 bases, and 20 bases lay between the germline ends. Germline loops: CDR1 MDHEN, CDR2 SYDVKM. This CDR3 has 14 residues.

The chain joins TRBV7-3 to TRBJ1-1; D not resolved. Trimming shortened V by 2 bases and J by 0 bases, and 4 bases separated the two germline ends. Per germline, CDR1 SGHTA and CDR2 FQGTGA. The length of the CDR3 is 13 residues. The CDR3 protein is CASSLVLNTEAFF. DNA of the CDR3: TGTGCCAGCAGCTTAGTATTGAACACTGAAGCTTTCTTT.

This sequence joins TRBV6-6 and TRBJ2-6; possibly TRBD1 for D (6 bases). The CDR3 length is 14 residues. Per germline, CDR1 MNHNY and CDR2 SVGAGI (reference sequence). V was trimmed by 8 bases and J by 0 bases, leaving 8 bases between them. CDR3 nucleotides: TGTGCCAGCGGGGGCACCTCTGGGGCCAACGTCCTGACTTTC. Translation gives CASGGTSGANVLTF.

The sample holds one count of this clone. J is TRBJ2-7 and V is TRBV28; D call uncertain. Germline V lookup: CDR1 MDHEN, CDR2 SYDVKM. Trimming removed 7 bases at V and 2 bases at J, with 18 bases between. The CDR3 spans 15 residues. The CDR3 DNA sequence: TGTGCCAGCACAACCCTTGGCGTAGGCACCTACGAGCAGTACTTC. This codes for CASTTLGVGTYEQYF.

This sequence joins TRBV4-3 and TRBJ2-7; 8 nucleotides align to TRBD2. Looked up from germline, CDR1 is LGHNA and CDR2 is YSLEER. This CDR3 comprises 17 residues. The V and J ends lost 1 base and 1 base, in that order; junction bases with no gene match: 9. DNA for the CDR3: TGCGCCAGCAGCCAAGGTCGGGGGGGACCGCTGTCCTACGAGCAGTACTTC. Its protein product is CASSQGRGGPLSYEQYF.

This chain joins TRBV3-1 (or the pseudogene TRBV3-2) and TRBJ2-2; D possibly corresponds to TRBD2 (5 bases). Germline CDR1 LGHDT, CDR2 YNNKEL (reference sequence). Trimming removed 4 bases at V and 9 bases at J, with 9 bases between. The CDR3 covers 12 residues. The CDR3 DNA is TGTGCCAGCAGCCTACTAGAGAGGGAGCTGTTTTTT. The encoded protein is CASSLLERELFF.

The chain has TRBV5-1 and TRBJ1-2, with 10 bases lining up with TRBD1. V trimming: 4 bases; J trimming: 1 base; junction bases outside the gene matches: 4. Germline CDR1 and CDR2: SGHRS and YFSETQ. This CDR3 contains 15 residues. CDR3 loop: CASSEGTGDNYGYTF. For the CDR3, the DNA is TGCGCCAGCAGCGAAGGGACAGGGGATAACTATGGCTACACCTTC.

The chain has TRBV7-2 and TRBJ2-3, with D tentatively TRBD1 or TRBD2 (5 bases each). V lost 4 bases and J 4 bases, leaving 12 bases between the germline ends. The length of the CDR3 is 14 residues. The V gene's germline CDR1 is SGHTA and CDR2 FQGNSA. The CDR3 nucleotides are TGTGCCAGCAGCTGGACGGGACCAGCAGATACGCAGTATTTT. Encoded protein: CASSWTGPADTQYF.

The chain couples TRBV28 to TRBJ1-4; perhaps TRBD1 as D (5 bases). V lost 6 bases and J lost 5, with 16 bases in between. In germline, CDR1 is MDHEN, CDR2 SYDVKM. CDR3 length: 15 residues. Written as DNA, the CDR3 is TGTGCCAGCAGATTGGACCCCGGGACGAATGAAAAACTGTTTTTT. It codes for CASRLDPGTNEKLFF. The entire variable domain, with the rest obtained from reference TRBV28 and TRBJ1-4, is as follows: DVKVTQSSRYLVKRTGEKVFLECVQDMDHENMFWYRQDPGLGLRLIYFSYDVKMKEKGDIPEGYSVSREKKERFSLILESASTNQTSMYLCASRLDPGTNEKLFFGSGTQLSVL.

This chain joins TRBV19 and TRBJ1-1, with TRBD1 as a possible D gene (6 bases). This CDR3 spans 15 amino acids. The germline V gene encodes CDR1 LNHDA and CDR2 SQIVND (reference sequence). The V and J ends lost 5 bases and 4 bases respectively, with 17 bases between them. Here the CDR3 reads CASSPRAGVLTEAFF. CDR3 in DNA: TGTGCCAGTAGTCCGCGTGCAGGGGTCCTCACTGAAGCTTTCTTT.

The chain combines TRBV6-2 or TRBV6-3 with TRBJ2-7; possible D gene TRBD1, 5 bases. The CDR3 runs to 15 residues. The V end was cut by 6 bases, the J end by 0 bases, with 15 bases between. Germline V CDR1 and CDR2: MNHEY, SVGEGT. The CDR3 here is CASSLLDTGSYEQYF. In DNA, the CDR3 is TGTGCCAGCAGCCTCTTGGACACCGGCTCCTACGAGCAGTACTTC.

This rearrangement joins TRBV3-1 (or the pseudogene TRBV3-2) to TRBJ2-7; D is uncertain. The germline V gene has CDR1 LGHDT and CDR2 YNNKEL (reference sequence). The CDR3 has 14 residues. Deletions cut 4 bases from V and 2 bases from J, with 12 bases between. The CDR3 DNA reads as TGTGCCAGCAGCCGATATTTTGGACCCTACGAGCAGTACTTC. It is translated as CASSRYFGPYEQYF.

V is TRBV7-2 and J is TRBJ2-2; no firm D call. Germline V gene lookup returns CDR1 SGHTA and CDR2 FQGNSA. This CDR3 contains 15 residues. V lost 2 bases and J 1 base, leaving 8 bases between the germline ends. CDR3 bases: TGTGCCAGCAGCTTATGGTTCGGGAACACCGGGGAGCTGTTTTTT. Translating gives CASSLWFGNTGELFF.